This T cell receptor beta chain was sequenced in a study of control samples from healthy donors and cancer patients (dated by TCRdb to the early 2020s). Library preparation was by the immunoSEQ multiplex PCR assay. TCRdb took this table from immuneACCESS and kept in-frame rearrangements with V and J called. Such tables lack part of the clones; where checked against another copy, unresolved V genes explain under half of the gap, and the rest is unexplained. This sample has 150,000 to 200,000 clones in its table, and 80% to 90% of those were observed once. The ten biggest clones cover around 12% of the sample. A remark on this clone: Its antigen is currently not known. One base away there is no much larger clone; base qualities are not given.

V lost 2 bases and J lost 3 bases, and the count of bases not matched to a germline gene is 5. The CDR3 holds 15 amino acids from the cysteine to the phenylalanine. Only CDR3 DNA is held: 45 bases, read in frame from base 1. CDR1 is given as SGHDT and CDR2 as YYEEEE, both from the germline V gene. In this chain, TRBV5-6 is recombined with TRBJ1-5, with TRBD1 matching 7 junction bases. Sequencing was done on a sample of blood. This TCR came from a man younger than 45 in good health. The CDR3 here reads CASSFYDRDNQPQHF. The sequence in DNA is TGTGCCAGCAGCTTCTACGACAGGGACAATCAGCCCCAGCATTTT.